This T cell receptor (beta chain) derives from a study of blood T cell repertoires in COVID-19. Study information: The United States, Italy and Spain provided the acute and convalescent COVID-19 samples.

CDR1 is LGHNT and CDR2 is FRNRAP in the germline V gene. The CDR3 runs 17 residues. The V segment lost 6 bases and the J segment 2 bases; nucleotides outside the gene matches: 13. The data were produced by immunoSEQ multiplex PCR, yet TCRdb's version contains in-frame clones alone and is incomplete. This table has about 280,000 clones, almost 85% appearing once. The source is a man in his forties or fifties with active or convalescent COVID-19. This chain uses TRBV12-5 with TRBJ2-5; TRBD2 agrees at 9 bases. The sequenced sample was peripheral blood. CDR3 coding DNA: TGTGCTAGTGGGCGTACCGGGACTAGCCTATATCAAGAGACCCAGTACTTC. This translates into CASGRTGTSLYQETQYF.